Listed here are 23 T cell receptor beta chains from one sample, sequenced in a study of Graves' ophthalmopathy and Graves' hyperthyroidism. TCR beta CDR3 regions were amplified from RNA transcripts. HTBI primers were used in a first-round RT-PCR, which preceded a second-round multiplex PCR. TCRdb reprocessed the multiplex PCR reads via MiXCR and lists one record per CDR3 protein. The sample has 580,000 or so distinct CDR3 sequences; about 40% are singletons. Sequencing was performed on peripheral blood or thyroid tissue (not recorded which). These receptors originate from an adult man with Graves' hyperthyroidism.

Note on this clonotype: The conserved phenylalanine or tryptophan normally closing the CDR3 is absent here, so this likely arose from a read error. The DNA is left out, because the CDR3 cannot be placed on it with certainty; the CDR3 is given as TCRdb lists it. CDR3 in amino acids: CASSLPGG. The V and J genes are TRBV7-9 and TRBJ1-4; the D call of TRBD1 is as the table states it, not checked on the DNA. Per the germline V gene, CDR1 is SEHNR and CDR2 is FQNEAQ (reference sequence). Counting both end residues, the CDR3 totals 8 amino acids.

This clonotype was seen at least ten times. The rearrangement uses TRBV5-1 and TRBJ1-1; D is possibly TRBD1 (6 bases). Germline CDR1 reads SGHRS; CDR2 reads YFSETQ. The CDR3 contains 15 residues. Trimming removed 0 bases from V and 1 base from J, with 10 bases in between. CDR3 coding DNA: TGCGCCAGCAGCTTGGGGGGGGCCCGGAACACTGAAGCTTTCTTT. Its protein product is CASSLGGARNTEAFF.

The V and J genes are TRBV19 and TRBJ1-2; D not certain. Germline V gene data show CDR1 as LNHDA and CDR2 as SQIVND (reference sequence). The CDR3 has 13 amino acids. V lost 4 bases and J 3 bases, leaving 9 bases between the germline ends. The CDR3 spells CASSTGIDYGYTF. In DNA form, the CDR3 reads TGTGCCAGTAGTACCGGGATAGACTATGGCTACACCTTC.

This clonotype was recorded once. J is TRBJ2-3 and V is TRBV7-2, with TRBD2 matching 10 bases. This CDR3 has 13 residues. From germline, CDR1 is SGHTA and CDR2 FQGNSA. With 3 bases clipped from V and 14 bases from J, the junction kept 8 bases outside the gene matches. CDR3 amino acids: CASSLEREGRLYF. The CDR3 DNA sequence: TGTGCCAGCAGCTTGGAGCGGGAGGGCCGGTTGTATTTT.

This chain uses TRBV29-1 with TRBJ1-1; D is uncertain. The CDR3 covers 10 residues. Germline CDR1 is SQVTM and CDR2 is ANQGSEA. V was cut by 6 bases and J by 6 bases, with 8 bases left in between. The CDR3 region has the DNA TGCAGCGTCGAACATCCTGAAGCTTTCTTT. Translating gives CSVEHPEAFF.

The V gene is TRBV18, the J gene TRBJ1-2; possibly TRBD1 for D (5 bases). Per germline, CDR1 KGHSH and CDR2 LQKENI. Between the trimmed V and J ends, which lost 1 base and 5 bases, there was a span of 14 bases. This CDR3 region has 15 residues. The CDR3 spells CASSPLDSTRYGYTF. The CDR3 bases are TGTGCCAGCTCACCACTAGACAGCACCCGGTATGGCTACACCTTC. Looking up the rest from reference TRBV18 and TRBJ1-2 gives the full variable domain: NAGVMQNPRHLVRRRGQEARLRCSPMKGHSHVYWYRQLPEEGLKFMVYLQKENIIDESGMPKERFSAEFPKEGPSILRIQQVVRGDSAAYFCASSPLDSTRYGYTFGSGTRLTVV.

J is TRBJ1-2 and V is TRBV19, with TRBD1 identical over 10 bases. The CDR3 contains 13 residues. Looked up from germline, CDR1 is LNHDA and CDR2 is SQIVND (reference sequence). V trimming: 9 bases; J trimming: 8 bases; junction bases outside the gene matches: 9. Here the CDR3 DNA reads TGTGCCAGCGGCCTGGGACAGGGGATCGGCTACACCTTC. As protein: CASGLGQGIGYTF.

Many counts were recorded for this clonotype. The chain has TRBV20-1 and TRBJ1-2; D call uncertain. The V end was cut by 3 bases, the J end by 8 bases, with 10 bases between. Germline loops: CDR1 DFQATT, CDR2 SNEGSKA (reference sequence). The CDR3 contains 11 residues. CDR3 sequence (DNA): TGCAGTGCTAGGGTAGGGTCGGGCTACACCTTC. Translation gives CSARVGSGYTF.

In this sample, this clonotype turned up many times. V gene TRBV7-6 combines with J gene TRBJ1-3; unclear D gene. The CDR3 covers 16 residues. Trimming cost V 2 bases and J 2 bases, with 13 bases left between them. CDR1 SGHVS and CDR2 FNYEAQ come from the germline V gene. The CDR3 is CASSLRVGGTGNTIYF. In DNA form, the CDR3 reads TGTGCCAGCAGCTTAAGGGTCGGAGGGACTGGAAACACCATATATTTT.

The chain joins TRBV11-1 to TRBJ1-2, with TRBD1 as a possible D gene (6 bases). Germline-derived CDR1 and CDR2 are SGHAT and FQDESV (reference sequence). Trimming removed 5 bases from V and 8 bases from J, with 12 bases in between. CDR3 size: 12 residues. The CDR3 nucleotides are TGTGCCAGCAGCCAAGCACAGGGCGGCTACACCTTC. Translating it yields CASSQAQGGYTF.

In this sample, this clonotype turned up once. The V and J genes are TRBV10-3 and TRBJ2-5; either TRBD1 or TRBD2 may supply D (6 bases each). This CDR3 has 16 residues. V lost 6 bases and J lost 5, with 22 bases in between. Germline V gene sequence: CDR1 ENHRY, CDR2 SYGVKD. The CDR3 coding sequence is TGTGCCATCAGCAGTTTAGCCGGGGGCTTCGGGGAGACCCAGTACTTC. Translated: CAISSLAGGFGETQYF.

This clonotype was counted many times. The chain carries TRBV5-1 and TRBJ2-2; D is unclear. Trimming pared 6 bases from V and 0 bases from J, leaving 12 bases between. Germline V CDR1 and CDR2: SGHRS, YFSETQ. The CDR3 consists of 15 residues. DNA of the CDR3: TGCGCCAGCACGTTAGCAGAGACGAACACCGGGGAGCTGTTTTTT. This codes for CASTLAETNTGELFF.

Many counts were recorded for this clonotype. This chain connects TRBV20-1 to TRBJ2-7; 12 bases agree with TRBD1. The CDR3 is 14 amino acids. Looked up from germline, CDR1 is DFQATT and CDR2 is SNEGSKA (reference sequence). V trimming: 3 bases; J trimming: 6 bases; junction bases outside the gene matches: 6. CDR3 protein: CSARGGTGGFEQYF. The CDR3 DNA reads TGCAGTGCTAGGGGGGGGACAGGGGGCTTCGAGCAGTACTTC.

This clonotype was counted ten times or more. The chain combines TRBV11-2 with TRBJ2-5; 13 bases line up with TRBD2. The J segment lost 5 bases and the V segment lost 5 bases, leaving 5 bases of the junction unmatched. The CDR3 is made up of 15 amino acids. Germline CDR1 is SGHAT and CDR2 is FQNNGV. The chain's CDR3 is CASSVGLAGVETQYF. The CDR3 bases are TGTGCCAGCAGCGTCGGACTAGCGGGGGTGGAGACCCAGTACTTC.

This clonotype was seen more than once but under ten times. This may be a read error: a much more frequent sequence differs by one nucleotide. This is likely a read error, given that the CDR3 carries no conserved phenylalanine or tryptophan at its end. The rearrangement uses TRBV20-1 and TRBJ2-7; TRBD1 is a possible D gene (5 bases). Trimming left V 1 base short and J 0 bases short, with 10 bases between. This CDR3 contains 14 residues. Per the germline V gene, CDR1 is DFQATT and CDR2 is SNEGSKA (reference sequence). CDR3 in DNA: TGCAGTGCTAGAGTTGACAGCATCTCCTACGAGCAGTACCTC. This encodes CSARVDSISYEQYL.

This clonotype was counted ten times or more. The genes are TRBV10-2 and TRBJ1-5; D unclear. With 6 bases removed from V and 0 bases from J, the gap between germline ends came to 9 bases. The CDR3 runs 14 residues. Germline V gene lookup returns CDR1 WSHSY and CDR2 SAAADI. The chain's CDR3 is CASSKPGSNQPQHF. CDR3 coding DNA: TGCGCCAGCAGCAAACCTGGTAGCAATCAGCCCCAGCATTTT.

In its sample, this clonotype was seen a few times. The chain joins TRBV7-3 to TRBJ2-3; the D is unclear. Trimming left V 4 bases short and J 2 bases short, with 7 bases between. The CDR3 consists of 13 residues. Per the germline V gene, CDR1 is SGHTA and CDR2 is FQGTGA. This chain's CDR3 is CASSYGNTDTQYF. CDR3 sequence (DNA): TGTGCCAGCAGCTACGGAAACACAGATACGCAGTATTTT. Complete variable domain (other parts from reference TRBV7-3 and TRBJ2-3): GAGVSQTPSNKVTEKGKYVELRCDPISGHTALYWYRQSLGQGPEFLIYFQGTGAADDSGLPNDRFFAVRPEGSVSTLKIQRTERGDSAVYLCASSYGNTDTQYFGPGTRLTVL.

J is TRBJ1-2 and V is TRBV2; 10 nucleotides match TRBD1. CDR3 length equals 12 residues. Unmatched junction bases numbered 7, after V lost 11 bases and J lost 7 bases. The V gene's germline CDR1 is SNHLY and CDR2 FYNNEI. The CDR3 DNA reads as TGTGCCGTTCCGGGACAGGGGTTTGGCTACACCTTC. Translating it yields CAVPGQGFGYTF.

The V gene is TRBV7-2, the J gene TRBJ1-4; possible D gene TRBD1, 5 bases. The CDR3 has 14 amino acids. Germline-derived CDR1 and CDR2 are SGHTA and FQGNSA. V lost 7 bases to trimming and J lost 10 bases, with 19 bases between them. The CDR3 bases are TGTGCCAGCAACCCACAGAGAGACAGTGGAAAACTGTTTTTT. It is translated as CASNPQRDSGKLFF.

A word on this clonotype: An end of the junction does not agree with germline; a read error may underlie this. The chain combines TRBV10-1 with TRBJ1-2; 7 bases map to TRBD1. Germline CDR1 reads WNHNN; CDR2 reads SYGVQD (reference sequence). This CDR3 is 14 amino acids long. CDR3 in amino acids: CASSERTGRYGYTF. CDR3 coding DNA: TGTGCCAGCAGTGAACGGACAGGAAGGTATGGCTACACCTTC.

In regard to this clonotype: Germline and junction disagree at one end, which may indicate a read error. V usage is TRBV10-3 and J usage is TRBJ2-5; D ambiguous. From germline, CDR1 is ENHRY and CDR2 SYGVKD. The CDR3 is made up of 12 amino acids. The CDR3 nucleotides are TGTGCCAGCAGTTCCGACCGTGAGACCCAGTACTTC. It yields the protein CASSSDRETQYF.

This clonotype was seen many times. This sequence joins TRBV7-2 and TRBJ2-2; 8 bases are a match to TRBD2. Germline V CDR1 and CDR2: SGHTA, FQGNSA. J gave up 0 bases and V 5 bases, and 8 bases lay outside the gene matches. The CDR3 is 17 amino acids. The CDR3: CASSRPTSGPNTGELFF. The CDR3 nucleotides read TGTGCCAGCAGCCGTCCTACTAGCGGCCCGAACACCGGGGAGCTGTTTTTT. Full variable domain (missing parts from reference TRBV7-2 and TRBJ2-2): GAGVSQSPSNKVTEKGKDVELRCDPISGHTALYWYRQSLGQGLEFLIYFQGNSAPDKSGLPSDRFSAERTGGSVSTLTIQRTQQEDSAVYLCASSRPTSGPNTGELFFGEGSRLTVL.

This clonotype was counted ten times or more. This sequence joins TRBV10-3 and TRBJ2-2, with TRBD1 identical over 8 bases. The CDR3 is 15 residues long. Germline CDR1 is ENHRY and CDR2 is SYGVKD. The V gene end was trimmed by 2 bases and the J gene end by 1 base; junction bases not matched to a gene: 0. CDR3 DNA sequence: TGTGCCATCAGTGAGGGGACAGGGAACACCGGGGAGCTGTTTTTT. It yields the protein CAISEGTGNTGELFF.